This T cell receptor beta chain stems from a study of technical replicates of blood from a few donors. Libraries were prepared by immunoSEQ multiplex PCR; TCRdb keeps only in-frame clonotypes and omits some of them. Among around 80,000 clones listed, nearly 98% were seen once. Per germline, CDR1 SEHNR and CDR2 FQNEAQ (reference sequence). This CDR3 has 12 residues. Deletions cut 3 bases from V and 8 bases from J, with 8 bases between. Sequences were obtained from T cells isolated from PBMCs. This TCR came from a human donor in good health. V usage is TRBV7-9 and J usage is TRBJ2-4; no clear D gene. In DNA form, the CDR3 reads TGTGCCAGCAGCTTTCCCTTTGACATTCAGTACTTC. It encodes CASSFPFDIQYF.